A selection of T cell receptor beta chains follows, all from one sample in a study of identical twins. MiXCR was run by TCRdb on the 5' RACE reads, yielding one entry per CDR3 protein. Of 200,000 to 250,000 distinct CDR3 sequences listed, more than 6.5% are singletons. This sample also belongs to another study, concerning yellow fever vaccine responses in identical twins.

Source material: memory (CD45RO+) T cells sorted from blood. All receptors derive from a woman aged 18-29 years in good health. Both conserved end residues are trimmed from each CDR3. The order of the fields is D gene, V gene, J gene, CDR3 protein. The D gene is left open where the match is weak.

-,TRBV29-1,TRBJ2-1,SVGKPGQAQF
-,TRBV5-1,TRBJ2-2,ASSLIVTANTGELF
TRBD2,TRBV27,TRBJ2-7,ASSFGLAGASEQY
TRBD1,TRBV24-1,TRBJ2-3,ATSDWGTATYTQY
-,TRBV28,TRBJ2-4,ASSLVRDTNIQY
TRBD1,TRBV18,TRBJ2-1,ASSPPSRGPASGNEQF
-,TRBV7-2,TRBJ1-1,ASSANWGNTEAF
-,TRBV6-4,TRBJ2-2,ASSDGRSAGELF
TRBD2,TRBV6-1,TRBJ2-3,ASSSTPGLAAPTDTQY
TRBD1,TRBV6-5,TRBJ1-2,ASSDRDGYT
TRBD1,TRBV27,TRBJ2-5,ASSSGPGQGEARETQY
-,TRBV27,TRBJ1-5,ASSSGNGNQPQH
-,TRBV7-6,TRBJ2-5,ASSPFAAETQY
TRBD1,TRBV4-2,TRBJ2-7,ASSRVLDRAYEQY
-,TRBV11-2,TRBJ2-2,ASSLVTAGRSGKTGELF
TRBD1,TRBV6-1,TRBJ2-2,ASSRPGQATGELF
TRBD2,TRBV27,TRBJ2-1,ASSQMTSGKGSGAYNEQF
-,TRBV28,TRBJ1-5,ASSSLGARQPQH
TRBD1,TRBV7-2,TRBJ2-2,ASSLRGGAGELF
TRBD1,TRBV5-6,TRBJ1-5,ASSSLQGASNQPQH
TRBD2,TRBV6-2/TRBV6-3,TRBJ2-1,ASSPGLAVYNEQF
-,TRBV6-2/TRBV6-3,TRBJ2-3,ASSYSMAPDTQY